This T cell receptor (beta chain) comes out of a study of CD8+ T cells in alopecia areata. Study background: Patients took tofacitinib for 6 to 18 months, followed by 6 drug-free months.

Points from the study as a whole: While patients received tofacitinib, many expanded lesional clones remained present in scalp and blood.

Per germline, CDR1 MNHEY and CDR2 SVGAGI. The CDR3 is 13 residues long. The V and J ends lost 4 bases and 7 bases, in that order; junction bases with no gene match: 7. Treatment noted: oral pan-JAK inhibitor, 5-10 mg twice daily. Extracted from the samples, RNA was reverse transcribed into cDNA to serve as the sequencing template. Repertoires were generated with immunoSEQ multiplex PCR, while TCRdb's copy carries only in-frame clones and drops some. In the table there are 150,000 to 200,000 clones, about half of which are singletons. Comment on this clone: Its antigen is unknown.

This material consisted of CD8+ T cells sorted from blood, taken around week 54, from a patient treated with tofacitinib. This receptor was obtained from a human donor with alopecia areata. This chain connects TRBV6-5 to TRBJ2-7; 7 nucleotides align to TRBD2. The CDR3 loop reads CASSSLGAGEQYF. The CDR3, as DNA: TGTGCCAGCAGTTCCCTGGGAGCGGGGGAGCAGTACTTC.